The subject of this entry is one T cell receptor (beta chain). The repertoire was sequenced with immunoSEQ multiplex PCR; TCRdb's copy has only in-frame clones and lacks some. The sample contains about 73,000 clones, 75% to 90% of which appear only once. Germline lookup yields CDR1 WNHNN and CDR2 SYGVQD (reference sequence). The CDR3 loop spans 14 amino acids. Losses at the gene ends were 3 bases for V and 5 bases for J; bases not matched to a gene: 6. The data derive from a study of T cell changes during pregnancy in multiple sclerosis. The J gene is TRBJ1-1, the V gene TRBV10-1; 7 nucleotides align to TRBD1. The clonotype originates from a female donor in good health, enrolled as a control in a pregnancy study. The sample here was peripheral blood, taken after pregnancy. CDR3 sequence: CASSDGDSWTEAFF. The CDR3 DNA sequence: TGCGCCAGCAGTGACGGGGACAGTTGGACTGAAGCTTTCTTT.